One and the same sample provided the 22 T cell receptor beta chains below, sequenced in a study of T cells in Graves' hyperthyroidism and ophthalmopathy. The source material, RNA transcripts, was used to amplify TCR beta CDR3 regions. TCR CDR3 underwent first-round RT-PCR with the HTBI primer set. TCRdb re-analysed the multiplex PCR reads in MiXCR, keeping a single row per CDR3 protein. The table shows about 37,000 distinct CDR3 sequences, with 40% to 60% occurring only once. Material: blood. All receptors derive from a man aged 35-49 years with Graves' ophthalmopathy.

This clonotype has ten or more counts. The V call is TRBV12-3 or TRBV12-4, the J call TRBJ2-7; D is unresolved. The CDR3 totals 13 residues. Trimming removed 3 bases at V and 2 bases at J, with 8 bases between. CDR3 sequence: CASSFDIPYEQYF. The CDR3 DNA sequence: TGTGCCAGCAGTTTCGACATACCCTACGAGCAGTACTTC.

The chain is built from TRBV7-6 and TRBJ2-2; either TRBD1 or TRBD2 may supply D (5 bases each). V was shortened by 3 bases and J by 4 bases, with 15 bases between the two germline ends. The CDR3 spans 16 residues. Germline V gene lookup returns CDR1 SGHVS and CDR2 FNYEAQ. The CDR3 spells CASSFGAGHSTGELFF. CDR3 coding DNA: TGTGCCAGCAGCTTCGGGGCAGGGCATAGCACCGGGGAGCTGTTTTTT. The full variable domain, with the rest looked up from reference TRBV7-6 and TRBJ2-2, is GAGVSQSPRYKVTKRGQDVALRCDPISGHVSLYWYRQALGQGPEFLTYFNYEAQQDKSGLPNDRFSAERPEGSISTLTIQRTEQRDSAMYRCASSFGAGHSTGELFFGEGSRLTVL.

This clonotype was picked up many times. J is TRBJ2-3 and V is TRBV24-1; 9 positions match TRBD1. Germline CDR1 and CDR2: KGHDR and SFDVKD. The CDR3 spans 15 residues. Trimming removed 4 bases from V and 3 bases from J; junction bases left unmatched: 4. As DNA, the CDR3 is TGTGCCACCAGTGACCCGGGACAGGGAACAGATACGCAGTATTTT. Protein: CATSDPGQGTDTQYF.

Many counts were recorded for this clonotype. The V gene is TRBV6-4, the J gene TRBJ2-2, with a weak D call TRBD1 (5 bases). Germline V gives CDR1 MRHNA, CDR2 SNTAGT. The CDR3 contains 13 residues. The germline V and J ends were trimmed by 2 bases and 4 bases, with 5 bases remaining between them. The chain's CDR3 is CASSDRGTGELFF. CDR3 DNA: TGTGCCAGCAGTGACAGGGGCACCGGGGAGCTGTTTTTT.

Regarding this clonotype: Compared with germline, one end of the junction differs, possibly owing to a read error. This sequence joins TRBV7-9 and TRBJ2-2, with D tentatively TRBD2 (6 bases). The CDR3 spans 13 residues. Germline loops: CDR1 SEHNR, CDR2 FQNEAQ (reference sequence). The DNA of the CDR3 is TGTGCCGTTCCGGGGGTGGGGACCGGGGAGCTGTCTTGG. The encoded protein is CAVPGVGTGELSW.

This chain links TRBV6-5 with TRBJ1-6; D possibly corresponds to TRBD1 (5 bases). Deletions cut 5 bases from V and 3 bases from J, with 11 bases between. Looked up from germline, CDR1 is MNHEY and CDR2 is SVGAGI. This CDR3 spans 15 amino acids. The CDR3 coding sequence is TGTGCCAGCAGTAAGGACACTGACTATAATTCACCCCTCCACTTT. This codes for CASSKDTDYNSPLHF.

In the case of this clonotype: This CDR3 fails to terminate in the conserved phenylalanine or tryptophan, so it likely reflects a read error. No DNA is shown, since the ends of the CDR3 on it are uncertain; the CDR3 is the one TCRdb lists. The chain couples TRBV25-1 to TRBJ2-2; the tabulated D call, TRBD1, remains unverified against the DNA. CDR1 is MGHDK and CDR2 is SYGVNS in the germline V gene. The CDR3 is 15 amino acids long, termini counted. The chain's CDR3 is CASSEFGQYTGELVL.

V gene TRBV28 combines with J gene TRBJ1-5, with TRBD1 identical over 8 bases. This CDR3 spans 16 amino acids. Losses at the gene ends were 5 bases for V and 2 bases for J; bases not matched to a gene: 8. Germline assignment: CDR1 MDHEN and CDR2 SYDVKM. The CDR3 bases are TGTGCCAGCAGTAGGTGGACAGGGATGGGCAATCAGCCCCAGCATTTT. It codes for CASSRWTGMGNQPQHF. The variable domain in full, completed from reference TRBV28 and TRBJ1-5, reads DVKVTQSSRYLVKRTGEKVFLECVQDMDHENMFWYRQDPGLGLRLIYFSYDVKMKEKGDIPEGYSVSREKKERFSLILESASTNQTSMYLCASSRWTGMGNQPQHFGDGTRLSIL.

This clonotype was observed many times. This chain connects TRBV29-1 to TRBJ1-1; D gene ambiguous. Trimming pared 7 bases from V and 1 base from J, leaving 7 bases between. The length of the CDR3 is 11 residues. From germline, CDR1 is SQVTM and CDR2 ANQGSEA. DNA of the CDR3: TGCAGCGGCTCCCGGAACACTGAAGCTTTCTTT. It codes for CSGSRNTEAFF.

V usage is TRBV28 and J usage is TRBJ1-4; D is undetermined. CDR3 size: 14 residues. Germline values: CDR1 MDHEN, CDR2 SYDVKM. Trimming pared 8 bases from V and 7 bases from J, leaving 17 bases between. DNA of the CDR3: TGTGCCAGCGGTCGAGGATCGGGAGGTGAAAAACTGTTTTTT. Its protein product is CASGRGSGGEKLFF.

This chain joins TRBV20-1 and TRBJ2-6, with TRBD1 matching 7 bases. Trimming removed 4 bases from V and 0 bases from J; junction bases left unmatched: 3. The length of the CDR3 is 15 residues. Germline V gives CDR1 DFQATT, CDR2 SNEGSKA (reference sequence). The CDR3 nucleotides read TGCAGTGCTACCGGGACAGCCTCTGGGGCCAACGTCCTGACTTTC. Amino acids: CSATGTASGANVLTF.

A remark on this clonotype: At one end, the junction sequence differs from germline, possibly due to a read error. V usage is TRBV25-1 and J usage is TRBJ2-7; 7 bases align to TRBD2. Germline V gene sequence: CDR1 MGHDK, CDR2 SYGVNS. CDR3 length: 12 amino acids. The CDR3 sequence: CASSGGGNEQYF. DNA for the CDR3: TGTGCCAGTAGTGGGGGAGGGAACGAGCAGTACTTC.

At least ten counts were recorded for this clonotype. The gene calls are TRBV4-1 and TRBJ1-1; D call uncertain. The CDR3 length is 15 residues. Trimming left V 2 bases short and J 4 bases short, with 14 bases between. The V gene's germline CDR1 is MGHRA and CDR2 YSYEKL. The CDR3 DNA reads TGCGCCAGCAGCCAACCCTCCGGGGTGAGCACTGAAGCTTTCTTT. Translated, it gives CASSQPSGVSTEAFF.

This clonotype was picked up many times. CDR3 nucleotides: TGTGCCAGCAGCCTTGCGATTAAGGACATTCAGTACTTC. Translating it yields CASSLAIKDIQYF. The chain employs TRBV7-2 and TRBJ2-4; D is unresolved. The germline V and J ends were trimmed by 5 bases and 8 bases, with 13 bases remaining between them. The CDR3 is made up of 13 amino acids. From germline, CDR1 is SGHTA and CDR2 FQGNSA.

Comment on this clonotype: The conserved phenylalanine or tryptophan is not found at the CDR3 terminus, so this likely reflects a read error. The DNA is left out, because the CDR3 cannot be placed on it with certainty; the CDR3 is given as TCRdb lists it. The chain combines TRBV20-1 with TRBJ2-7; TRBD2, the D gene given by the table, was not confirmed from the DNA. Germline loops: CDR1 DFQATT, CDR2 SNEGSKA (reference sequence). The CDR3 is made up of 13 amino acids, end residues included. The CDR3 loop is CSASPGLAGGHYT.

This clonotype showed up many times. The chain carries TRBV7-9 and TRBJ2-1, with D possibly being TRBD1 or TRBD2 (6 bases each). Germline CDR1 and CDR2: SEHNR and FQNEAQ (reference sequence). Trimming removed 5 bases at V and 4 bases at J, with 15 bases between. The CDR3 consists of 15 residues. The CDR3 nucleotides read TGTGCCAGCAGCGGGGGCGGGACGCCTTACAATGAGCAGTTCTTC. Translation: CASSGGGTPYNEQFF.

This clonotype has just a few counts. Because the CDR3 is missing its conserved closing phenylalanine or tryptophan, this is likely a read error. V usage is TRBV2 and J usage is TRBJ2-3, with 12 positions matching TRBD2. This CDR3 contains 17 residues. In germline, CDR1 is SNHLY, CDR2 FYNNEI. DNA for the CDR3: TGTGCCTGCAGTGCACCTAGCGGGAGGGCCGGGGCAGATACGCAGTATCTT. Translating it yields CACSAPSGRAGADTQYL.

This clonotype was counted ten times or more. The J gene is TRBJ2-1, the V gene TRBV5-1, with D perhaps TRBD1 (5 bases). Deletions cut 2 bases from V and 2 bases from J, with 8 bases between. Germline-derived CDR1 and CDR2 are SGHRS and YFSETQ. The CDR3 length is 14 residues. The CDR3 DNA reads TGCGCCAGCAGCTTCGACAGTCCCTACAATGAGCAGTTCTTC. Translation: CASSFDSPYNEQFF.

Details on this clonotype: This could be a read error, since a much larger clone is one nucleotide away. The rearrangement links TRBV28 to TRBJ1-2, with a possible D match to TRBD1 (5 bases). There are 17 residues in the CDR3. CDR1 MDHEN and CDR2 SYDVKM come from the germline V gene. The CDR3 sequence is CASGLLATAVSDYGYTF. CDR3 DNA: TGTGCCAGCGGTTTACTCGCGACAGCCGTTTCCGACTATGGCTACACCTTC.

This chain connects TRBV6-6 to TRBJ1-4; D is uncertain. Germline V gene lookup returns CDR1 MNHNY and CDR2 SVGAGI (reference sequence). CDR3 size: 12 residues. Trimming took 5 bases from V and 4 from J, leaving 5 bases between them. CDR3 DNA: TGTGCCAGCAGTATCAGTAATGAAAAACTGTTTTTT. Translation: CASSISNEKLFF.

Comments on this clonotype: The conserved phenylalanine or tryptophan is not found at the CDR3 terminus, so this likely reflects a read error. V gene TRBV5-6 combines with J gene TRBJ2-5; TRBD2 is a possible D gene (6 bases). Looked up from germline, CDR1 is SGHDT and CDR2 is YYEEEE. This CDR3 contains 16 residues. The CDR3 loop is CASRRLGEDPQEAQYL. CDR3 coding DNA: TGTGCCAGCAGACGACTAGGGGAAGATCCCCAAGAGGCCCAGTACCTC.

In regard to this clonotype: Without the conserved terminal phenylalanine or tryptophan, this CDR3 likely stems from a read error. The chain recombines TRBV7-3 with TRBJ2-1, with 7 bases aligning to TRBD2. CDR1 and CDR2 (germline): SGHTA, FQGTGA. The CDR3 has 16 amino acids. V shed 2 bases and J 6 bases; nucleotides not matched to a gene: 10. DNA of the CDR3: TGTGCCAGCAGCTTAGGGCGGGCTAGCGGCAGCAATGAGCAGTTCTCC. The encoded protein is CASSLGRASGSNEQFS.